Sequencing of this T cell receptor beta chain was carried out in a study of neoadjuvant anti-PD-1 for oral cavity cancer. Study at large: Around day 43, patients without progression received a fourth nivolumab dose before surgery.

Time point here: after neoadjuvant nivolumab, at surgical resection. Method: immunoSEQ multiplex PCR; TCRdb's copy keeps in-frame clones and lacks some. The sample yields 63,000 or so clones, roughly nine tenths seen once. Findings and caveats of the study: Higher pretreatment Treg/Th17 ratios tracked higher pretreatment blood clonality. After neoadjuvant nivolumab, PBMC T cell clonality was significantly higher in non-responders than responders.

This clone showed up just once. Its matching antigen is unknown. V gave up 6 bases and J gave up 4 bases; unmatched junction bases: 14. CDR3 length: 16 residues. CDR1 and CDR2 from the germline V gene are SNHLY and FYNNEI. Material: PBMCs, obtained after nivolumab (anti-PD-1) treatment. The V and J genes are TRBV2 and TRBJ1-2, with TRBD1 identical over 7 bases. The receptor was derived from a person between 35 and 79 years old with oral cavity squamous cell carcinoma. The DNA for the CDR3 is TGTGCCAGCAGGGAGGGGGCGAGCCGGCGCGGCTATGGCTACACCTTC. It encodes CASREGASRRGYGYTF.